This entry lists 3 T cell receptor beta chains sequenced from one sample in a study of shared clonotypes between healthy human individuals. Profiled with immunoSEQ multiplex PCR; TCRdb holds only in-frame clones, not every one. The table shows some 2 million clones, with approximately 94% occurring only once. Naive CD8 cells lacked CD45RO and underwent positive selection for CCR7, leaving out terminally differentiated effector memory CD45RA+ cells. Source material: naive CD8+ T cells sorted from blood. The receptors stem from a man younger than 35 in good health.

The chain combines TRBV9 with TRBJ2-2; 7 nucleotides agree with TRBD2. J was trimmed by 6 bases and V by 7 bases; bases with no gene match: 9. CDR3 length: 14 residues. Per germline, CDR1 SGDLS and CDR2 YYNGEE. CDR3 residues: CASDDQGGSGELFF. In DNA form, the CDR3 reads TGTGCCAGCGACGACCAGGGAGGGTCCGGGGAGCTGTTTTTT.

This clone appeared once. The chain employs TRBV19 and TRBJ2-5, with 9 bases aligning to TRBD1. V was pared by 4 bases and J by 4 bases, with 1 base of the junction left unmatched. The CDR3 is 13 amino acids. CDR1 is LNHDA, CDR2 SQIVND, per germline (reference sequence). For the CDR3, the DNA is TGTGCCAGTAGTACGGGACAGGGAGAGACCCAGTACTTC. It is translated as CASSTGQGETQYF.

The chain joins TRBV15 to TRBJ2-2; TRBD1 matches 8 bases. V was pared by 7 bases and J by 3 bases, with 4 bases of the junction left unmatched. CDR3 length equals 14 residues. CDR1 LNHNV and CDR2 YYDKDF come from the germline V gene (reference sequence). CDR3 nucleotide sequence: TGTGCCACCACCACAGGGGGAGACACCGGGGAGCTGTTTTTT. This gives the protein CATTTGGDTGELFF.